This T cell receptor beta chain was found in a study of OX40 agonist ivuxolimab in advanced cancers. On the study more broadly: Patients receiving dose escalation had hepatocellular carcinoma, melanoma, renal cell or head and neck cancer.

This clone has a handful of counts. V lost 6 bases, J lost 5 bases, and 10 bases stayed unmatched. This CDR3 has 15 residues. Germline V gene lookup returns CDR1 KGHSH and CDR2 LQKENI. Libraries were prepared by immunoSEQ multiplex PCR; TCRdb keeps only in-frame clonotypes and omits some of them. The data show some 37,000 clones, with approximately 78% seen just once and over 20% held by the top ten. The specimen comprised CD4+ or CD8+ T cells sorted from blood, sampled in a trial of the OX40 agonist ivuxolimab. This chain connects TRBV18 to TRBJ2-5; 9 nucleotides agree with TRBD2. The sequence derives from an adult with an advanced solid tumor such as melanoma, head and neck, liver or kidney cancer. The DNA of the CDR3 is TGTGCCAGCTCCGATGCTAGCGGGATCCTTGAGACCCAGTACTTC. Translating gives CASSDASGILETQYF.